A selection of T cell receptor beta chains follows, all from one sample in a study of cytomegalovirus exposure and HLA in healthy donors. The assay was immunoSEQ multiplex PCR, and TCRdb's table has in-frame clones only and misses some. Recorded for this sample: over 150,000 clones. Material for sequencing was PBMCs. Receptor source: a boy aged 5-17 years in good health and CMV-seronegative. Both conserved end residues are part of each CDR3. The D gene is left open where the match is weak.

CDR3aa	CDR3nt	j_gene	d_gene	v_gene
CASSPRGSMNTEAFF	TGTGCCAGCTCACCACGCGGATCTATGAACACTGAAGCTTTCTTT	TRBJ1-1	.	TRBV18
CASKGQQNTGELFF	TGTGCCAGCAAGGGACAGCAAAACACCGGGGAGCTGTTTTTT	TRBJ2-2	TRBD1	TRBV6-6
CAGSVGNYNEQFF	TGTGCCGGCAGCGTCGGGAACTACAATGAGCAGTTCTTC	TRBJ2-1	.	TRBV7-9
CASSSLQGDYEQYF	TGTGCCAGCAGTTCATTACAGGGTGACTACGAGCAGTACTTC	TRBJ2-7	.	TRBV27
CATRSSGARTGELFF	TGTGCCACCCGTTCCAGCGGGGCGAGAACCGGGGAGCTGTTTTTT	TRBJ2-2	TRBD2	TRBV6-5
CASSPPGQGATQHF	TGTGCCAGCTCACCACCGGGACAGGGTGCGACCCAGCATTTT	TRBJ1-5	TRBD1	TRBV18
CASSQDQTGLMGYTF	TGCGCCAGCAGCCAAGACCAAACAGGGTTGATGGGCTACACCTTC	TRBJ1-2	.	TRBV4-1
CASSLARGATYEQYF	TGTGCCAGCAGCTTAGCTCGGGGGGCTACCTACGAGCAGTACTTC	TRBJ2-7	.	TRBV7-9
CASSPGTGRHSNQPQHF	TGTGCCAGCAGCCCCGGGACGGGGAGGCACAGCAATCAGCCCCAGCATTTT	TRBJ1-5	.	TRBV7-2
CASSTDTATDTQYF	TGTGCCAGCAGCACGGACACAGCCACAGATACGCAGTATTTT	TRBJ2-3	.	TRBV11-2
CASREGAISGANVLTF	TGTGCCAGTAGGGAGGGGGCCATCTCTGGGGCCAACGTCCTGACTTTC	TRBJ2-6	.	TRBV19
CASSARDYSGNTIYF	TGTGCCAGCAGCGCCCGGGACTACTCTGGAAACACCATATATTTT	TRBJ1-3	.	TRBV9
CASSLSGTNTGELFF	TGTGCCAGCAGCTTGTCCGGGACGAACACCGGGGAGCTGTTTTTT	TRBJ2-2	.	TRBV5-4
CASSLAGGLAFF	TGTGCCAGCAGCTTGGCCGGCGGTTTAGCTTTCTTT	TRBJ1-1	.	TRBV5-5
CASSSAGSYEQYF	TGTGCCAGCAGCTCGGCGGGATCTTACGAGCAGTACTTC	TRBJ2-7	.	TRBV11-1
CASQLPPGQGPENTQYF	TGTGCCAGTCAGCTGCCCCCGGGACAGGGGCCCGAGAATACGCAGTATTTT	TRBJ2-3	TRBD1	TRBV28
CASSYYRSSYNEQFF	TGTGCCAGCAGTTACTATCGGAGCTCCTACAATGAGCAGTTCTTC	TRBJ2-1	.	TRBV6-5
CASGTGNTEAFF	TGTGCCAGTGGGACAGGGAACACTGAAGCTTTCTTT	TRBJ1-1	TRBD1	TRBV19
CASSYDNSNTEAFF	TGCGCCAGCAGCTATGACAACTCGAACACTGAAGCTTTCTTT	TRBJ1-1	.	TRBV5-1
CASSQSSGASGGTDTQYF	TGCGCCAGCAGCCAATCGAGTGGGGCTAGCGGGGGCACAGATACGCAGTATTTT	TRBJ2-3	TRBD2	TRBV4-1
CASSLEWENEQFF	TGTGCCAGCAGCTTAGAATGGGAGAATGAGCAGTTCTTC	TRBJ2-1	.	TRBV7-9
CASGLVMGLGQGASNEQFF	TGTGCTAGTGGTTTGGTAATGGGGTTGGGTCAGGGGGCCTCCAATGAGCAGTTCTTC	TRBJ2-1	TRBD1	TRBV12-5
CAWSLVFWQGPYEQYF	.	TRBJ2-7	.	TRBV30
CASSQVGGSPYEQYF	TGCGCCAGCAGCCAAGTAGGGGGCTCCCCTTACGAGCAGTACTTC	TRBJ2-7	TRBD1	TRBV4-1
CASSRLTRTGGAEQYF	TGTGCCAGCAGCCGCCTGACCCGGACAGGGGGCGCCGAGCAGTACTTC	TRBJ2-7	TRBD1	TRBV7-2
CASSILATGDVPQHF	TGTGCCAGTAGTATATTGGCGACAGGGGACGTGCCCCAGCATTTT	TRBJ1-5	TRBD1	TRBV19
CASSLEAGATNEQFF	TGTGCCAGCAGCTTAGAGGCGGGGGCCACCAATGAGCAGTTCTTC	TRBJ2-1	.	TRBV7-2
CASSPTTSGIWETQYF	TGTGCCAGTAGTCCTACCACCTCAGGGATTTGGGAGACCCAGTACTTC	TRBJ2-5	.	TRBV19
CASSGIGTSEKETQYF	TGTGCCAGCAGCGGAATCGGGACTAGCGAAAAAGAGACCCAGTACTTC	TRBJ2-5	TRBD2	TRBV27
CASSLGGGAADTQYF	TGTGCCAGCAGCTTAGGCGGGGGGGCCGCAGATACGCAGTATTTT	TRBJ2-3	TRBD2	TRBV7-9
CASSELRGGVMNTEAFF	TGCGCCAGCAGTGAGTTGAGGGGCGGGGTCATGAACACTGAAGCTTTCTTT	TRBJ1-1	.	TRBV10-2
CASIVTGNTEAFF	TGTGCCAGCATTGTAACGGGGAACACTGAAGCTTTCTTT	TRBJ1-1	.	TRBV2
CASSSGITVNQPQHF	TGTGCCAGCAGCTCGGGGATTACAGTGAATCAGCCCCAGCATTTT	TRBJ1-5	.	TRBV4-2
CASTTFGSEGQPQHF	TGTGCCAGTACCACCTTCGGGTCGGAGGGTCAGCCCCAGCATTTT	TRBJ1-5	.	TRBV19
CASSQGEDRGGTEAFF	TGTGCCAGCAGCCAAGGGGAAGACAGGGGAGGAACTGAAGCTTTCTTT	TRBJ1-1	TRBD1	TRBV4-2
CASSLGAEPTEAFF	TGTGCCAGCAGCCTGGGGGCCGAACCCACTGAAGCTTTCTTT	TRBJ1-1	.	TRBV7-6
CASSLADRTNYGYTF	TGTGCCAGCAGCTTGGCCGACAGAACTAACTATGGCTACACCTTC	TRBJ1-2	.	TRBV5-5
CASSLRQGTYNEQFF	TGTGCCAGCAGCTTAAGGCAGGGCACCTACAATGAGCAGTTCTTC	TRBJ2-1	.	TRBV7-9
CASSARQVVNTEAFF	TGTGCCAGCAGCGCTCGACAGGTTGTGAACACTGAAGCTTTCTTT	TRBJ1-1	.	TRBV9
CASSLSREPTGELFF	TGTGCCAGCAGCTTGAGCAGGGAACCCACCGGGGAGCTGTTTTTT	TRBJ2-2	.	TRBV7-3
CASSLSPGQGYGYTF	TGTGCCAGCAGCCTCTCACCGGGACAAGGCTATGGCTACACCTTC	TRBJ1-2	.	TRBV7-9
CASSVRDSTEAFF	TGTGCCAGCAGCGTCCGGGACAGCACTGAAGCTTTCTTT	TRBJ1-1	TRBD1	TRBV7-2
CAWSAINYGYTF	TGTGCCTGGAGTGCTATTAACTATGGCTACACCTTC	TRBJ1-2	.	TRBV30
CAIRGSGGEQFF	TGTGCCATCAGGGGTTCGGGGGGGGAGCAGTTCTTC	TRBJ2-1	TRBD2	TRBV10-3
CASSLLADYGYTF	TGCGCCAGCAGCTTGCTTGCGGACTATGGCTACACCTTC	TRBJ1-2	.	TRBV5-1
CASSYGQNYGYTF	TGTGCCAGCAGTTACGGCCAGAACTATGGCTACACCTTC	TRBJ1-2	.	TRBV6-5
CASSLWTGGLSYNSPLHF	TGTGCCAGTAGTCTTTGGACAGGGGGCTTATCGTATAATTCACCCCTCCACTTT	TRBJ1-6	TRBD1	TRBV19
CASRQGMNTEAFF	TGTGCCAGCAGACAGGGTATGAACACTGAAGCTTTCTTT	TRBJ1-1	.	TRBV7-9
CASRSFAGPSYEQYF	TGTGCCAGCAGGAGCTTTGCGGGTCCCTCCTACGAGCAGTACTTC	TRBJ2-7	.	TRBV27
CTSSPPAQGARLGIQYF	TGCACCAGCAGCCCCCCCGCACAGGGGGCGAGGTTGGGCATTCAGTACTTC	TRBJ2-4	.	TRBV1
CASSIDLTGTYGYTF	TGTGCCAGTAGTATAGATCTGACAGGGACCTATGGCTACACCTTC	TRBJ1-2	TRBD1	TRBV19
CASRGGSGAIQETQYF	TGTGCCAGCAGGGGGGGGAGCGGGGCTATCCAAGAGACCCAGTACTTC	TRBJ2-5	TRBD2	TRBV2
CACSGQATGELFF	TGTGCCTGCTCCGGACAGGCCACCGGGGAGCTGTTTTTT	TRBJ2-2	TRBD1	TRBV30
CASTATRGNQPQHF	TGTGCCAGCACCGCAACCCGGGGGAATCAGCCCCAGCATTTT	TRBJ1-5	.	TRBV6-5
CASSSPSRTESYEQYF	TGTGCCAGCAGTTCCCCGAGTAGGACAGAGTCCTACGAGCAGTACTTC	TRBJ2-7	.	TRBV6-5
CASSVGEHTQYF	TGTGCCAGCAGCGTAGGAGAACATACGCAGTATTTT	TRBJ2-3	.	TRBV9
CASTPGQFMNTEAFF	TGTGCCAGTACCCCTGGACAGTTCATGAACACTGAAGCTTTCTTT	TRBJ1-1	.	TRBV19
CASSHLGTSRPYEQYF	TGTGCCAGCAGCCACCTGGGGACTAGTCGACCCTACGAGCAGTACTTC	TRBJ2-7	TRBD2	TRBV14